This T cell receptor beta chain appears in the sequencing data of a study of regulatory T cells in long-lasting Graves disease. The study, taken as a whole, reports: Persistent disease preferred TRBV28, TRBJ1-2 and TRBJ2-5; new disease, TRBV20-1 and TRBJ2-1.

Libraries of TCR beta came from iRepertoire HTBI primers plus Arm-PCR of CDR3 regions. MiXCR, run by TCRdb on the multiplex PCR reads, gives a single entry per CDR3 protein. The data show 350,000 to 500,000 distinct CDR3 sequences, about 15% seen once. This clonotype was counted many times. Its antigen is not identified. The time point was: newly diagnosed GD, antithyroid drugs for less than 3 months. PBMCs provided the RNA from which the TCR library was made. This CDR3 is 14 amino acids long. Germline lookup yields CDR1 SGHTA and CDR2 FQGNSA. Trimming pared 0 bases from V and 7 bases from J, leaving 10 bases between. The data also belong to a second study, concerning T cells in Graves' hyperthyroidism and ophthalmopathy. As that report states: The hyperthyroidism patients had all been newly diagnosed, and their disease duration was under 2 months. Their ages ranged from 18 to 65 years. Exclusion criteria comprised uncontrolled infection, other autoimmune disease, pregnancy or lactation. It was a median approximately 6.9 months before onset that the model predicted ophthalmopathy.

This sample comprised peripheral blood mononuclear cells (PBMCs), obtained at new diagnosis, from a patient treated with antithyroid drugs. The source of this sequence is a woman aged 25 to 39 with Graves disease. This chain uses TRBV7-2 with TRBJ2-1; no firm D call. The CDR3: CASSLAGLRNEQFF. The CDR3 DNA is TGTGCCAGCAGCTTAGCCGGTCTACGGAATGAGCAGTTCTTC.